Presented here are 30 T cell receptor beta chains from one specimen sequenced in a study of CXCR3-negative and CXCR3-positive naive CD8 T cells. Study-level results: CXCR3-positive naive cells had TRB CDR3s that were more hydrophobic than CXCR3-negative naive cells had.

No cognate antigen is known for these TCRs. In preparing the TRB cDNA libraries, 5' RACE with UMI labels was used. From the 5' RACE reads, TCRdb lists one entry per CDR3 protein and no DNA. The sample has more than 100,000 distinct CDR3 sequences; the top ten hold around 0.41%. Sequenced: naive CXCR3+ CD8+ T cells from blood. Subset given: CD45RO-CCR7+CD27+CD95- naive CD8+ T cells expressing CXCR3 (TNR3+). The receptors were gathered from a human donor in good health. Some clones in this sample may be carry-over from other donors' samples.

This chain links TRBV19 with TRBJ2-2. CDR1 is LNHDA, CDR2 SQIVND, per germline (reference sequence). The CDR3 has 14 amino acids. The CDR3 region is CASSIAGNTGELFF.

The chain carries TRBV7-9 and TRBJ2-7. Germline assignment: CDR1 SEHNR and CDR2 FQNEAQ (reference sequence). The CDR3 loop spans 15 amino acids. CDR3 sequence reads: CASSFSGSLQDEQYF.

This chain connects TRBV7-2 to TRBJ2-1. The CDR3 length is 13 residues. The germline CDR1 and CDR2 sequences are SGHTA and FQGNSA. This CDR3 reads CASSAYGANEQFF.

This chain uses TRBV19 with TRBJ2-1; TCRdb outputs TRBD2, but without DNA this stays unchecked. CDR1 is LNHDA, CDR2 SQIVND, per germline (reference sequence). The CDR3 spans 15 residues. CDR3 sequence reads: CASSLGGGAYNEQLF.

The chain carries TRBV7-9 and TRBJ1-5; absent DNA, TCRdb's TRBD1 call cannot be checked. This CDR3 is 13 amino acids long. The germline gives CDR1 SEHNR, CDR2 FQNEAQ (reference sequence). Here the CDR3 reads CASSRGVNQPQHF.

J is TRBJ1-3 and V is TRBV4-3. Germline V CDR1 and CDR2: LGHNA, YSLEER. The CDR3 length is 15 residues. The chain's CDR3 is CASSQESGSGNTIYF.

The gene calls are TRBV29-1 and TRBJ2-1; the TCRdb call, TRBD1, lacks DNA for checking. Germline CDR1 reads SQVTM; CDR2 reads ANQGSEA. The CDR3 is 12 amino acids. Here the CDR3 reads CSVSNRGGEQFF.

The rearrangement joins TRBV29-1 to TRBJ2-1; checking the TCRdb D call of TRBD1 is not possible without DNA. The CDR3 covers 13 residues. CDR1 and CDR2 (germline): SQVTM, ANQGSEA. This chain's CDR3 is CSVVLGAGGEQFF.

The chain couples TRBV9 to TRBJ2-5; the D call from TCRdb, TRBD1, cannot be confirmed without DNA. The CDR3 runs to 15 residues. The germline V gene encodes CDR1 SGDLS and CDR2 YYNGEE. This CDR3 is CASSVWDRNQETQYF.

The chain is built from TRBV6-5 and TRBJ1-1; TCRdb calls TRBD1, which cannot be checked without DNA. The CDR3 is 15 amino acids. Germline V lookup: CDR1 MNHEY, CDR2 SVGAGI. This CDR3 is CASSSPGEENTEAFF.

The chain joins TRBV5-1 to TRBJ2-5. The CDR3 has 14 residues. The germline V gene encodes CDR1 SGHRS and CDR2 YFSETQ. CDR3 residues: CASSWDRYQETQYF.

This chain uses TRBV7-9 with TRBJ2-1; TCRdb picks TRBD1, but there is no DNA to check that call. The CDR3 is 15 amino acids. Germline values: CDR1 SEHNR, CDR2 FQNEAQ (reference sequence). The CDR3 sequence is CASSKTGEDYNEQFF. The whole variable domain, remainder taken from reference TRBV7-9 and TRBJ2-1, is DTGVSQNPRHKITKRGQNVTFRCDPISEHNRLYWYRQTLGQGPEFLTYFQNEAQLEKSRLLSDRFSAERPKGSFSTLEIQRTEQGDSAMYLCASSKTGEDYNEQFFGPGTRLTVL.

The CDR3 spells CASSLALGGSNEQFF. This chain uses TRBV5-4 with TRBJ2-1; with no DNA, the TCRdb D assignment of TRBD2 cannot be verified. The CDR3 totals 15 residues. The germline CDR1 and CDR2 sequences are SGHNT and YYREEE (reference sequence).

The chain combines TRBV6-2 or TRBV6-3 with TRBJ1-4; TCRdb lists TRBD1, though no DNA is available to test this call. This CDR3 comprises 16 residues. Germline V gene lookup returns CDR1 MNHEY and CDR2 SVGEGT. The CDR3 is CASSYDGAWGGEKLFF.

The chain employs TRBV5-4 and TRBJ1-1; TCRdb picks TRBD1, but there is no DNA to check that call. The CDR3 covers 17 residues. Germline CDR1 reads SGHNT; CDR2 reads YYREEE (reference sequence). The CDR3 reads CASSLGTEIGYDTEAFF.

The chain links TRBV6-6 to TRBJ2-7; TCRdb picks TRBD1, but there is no DNA to check that call. This CDR3 has 13 amino acids. Germline assignment: CDR1 MNHNY and CDR2 SVGAGI (reference sequence). The CDR3: CASSGGAVYEQYF.

CDR3 in amino acids: CASSLSAGHSYEQYF. The chain recombines TRBV27 with TRBJ2-7; TCRdb proposes TRBD1, but this gene call is untestable without DNA. Germline V gene sequence: CDR1 MNHEY, CDR2 SMNVEV (reference sequence). The CDR3 has 15 residues.

The V call is TRBV12-3 or TRBV12-4, the J call TRBJ2-1; the TCRdb call, TRBD1, lacks DNA for checking. The CDR3 has 14 amino acids. The CDR3 protein is CASSSGGPYNEQFF.

The CDR3 spells CASSPETSGGFQETQYF. This rearrangement joins TRBV12-3 or TRBV12-4 to TRBJ2-5; TCRdb gives TRBD2 as the D gene, but with no DNA this cannot be confirmed. This CDR3 has 17 amino acids.

The chain is built from TRBV29-1 and TRBJ2-5; the TRBD2 assignment by TCRdb is unverifiable without DNA. The CDR3 is 13 amino acids. CDR1 is SQVTM and CDR2 is ANQGSEA in the germline V gene. The CDR3 loop is CTDDSPYQETQYF. The full variable domain, its missing parts supplied by reference TRBV29-1 and TRBJ2-5, is SAVISQKPSRDICQRGTSLTIQCQVDSQVTMMFWYRQQPGQSLTLIATANQGSEATYESGFVIDKFPISRPNLTFSTLTVSNMSPEDSSIYLCTDDSPYQETQYFGPGTRLLVL.

V and J are TRBV7-3 and TRBJ2-2. Germline assignment: CDR1 SGHTA and CDR2 FQGTGA. The CDR3 extends over 15 amino acids. This CDR3 is CASSPTGSNTGELFF.

The genes are TRBV19 and TRBJ2-1; there is no DNA to check the TCRdb D call of TRBD1. The CDR3 length is 13 residues. Germline-derived CDR1 and CDR2 are LNHDA and SQIVND (reference sequence). CDR3 protein: CASDRGPGNEQFF. Full variable domain (missing parts from reference TRBV19 and TRBJ2-1): DGGITQSPKYLFRKEGQNVTLSCEQNLNHDAMYWYRQDPGQGLRLIYYSQIVNDFQKGDIAEGYSVSREKKESFPLTVTSAQKNPTAFYLCASDRGPGNEQFFGPGTRLTVL.

The chain uses TRBV20-1 and TRBJ2-3; TCRdb calls TRBD2, which cannot be checked without DNA. This CDR3 contains 17 residues. Germline V gene lookup returns CDR1 DFQATT and CDR2 SNEGSKA (reference sequence). The CDR3 here is CSARDDSGGPSTDTQYF.

V is TRBV23-1 and J is TRBJ2-3; TCRdb's D call of TRBD1 is untestable without DNA. TRBV23-1 is an ORF, and what it does is uncertain. This CDR3 is built from 14 residues. The CDR3 loop is CASIVTGGVDTQYF.

CDR3 sequence reads: CSVEEGAGANVLTF. The chain is built from TRBV29-1 and TRBJ2-6; the TCRdb D gene call, TRBD1, has no DNA to confirm it. The germline V gene encodes CDR1 SQVTM and CDR2 ANQGSEA. CDR3 length equals 14 residues.

This sequence joins TRBV29-1 and TRBJ1-2. This CDR3 region has 12 residues. Looked up from germline, CDR1 is SQVTM and CDR2 is ANQGSEA. CDR3 protein: CSVVSSNYGYTF.

This sequence joins TRBV7-9 and TRBJ2-6; TCRdb calls TRBD1, which cannot be checked without DNA. The germline V gene encodes CDR1 SEHNR and CDR2 FQNEAQ (reference sequence). This CDR3 has 18 residues. CDR3 sequence reads: CASRPRGGSSSGANVLTF.

The CDR3: CASSEWAGDTGELFF. The rearrangement joins TRBV25-1 to TRBJ2-2. CDR1 and CDR2 (germline): MGHDK, SYGVNS. The CDR3 is made up of 15 amino acids.

J is TRBJ2-7 and V is TRBV29-1. The CDR3 contains 13 residues. CDR1 and CDR2 (germline): SQVTM, ANQGSEA. CDR3 sequence: CSVIAQTSYEQYF.

J is TRBJ2-2 and V is TRBV7-2; the D call of TRBD2 rests on TCRdb alone, since no DNA is present to check it. The CDR3 contains 16 residues. Germline values: CDR1 SGHTA, CDR2 FQGNSA. CDR3 loop: CASKLEGWREFGELFF.